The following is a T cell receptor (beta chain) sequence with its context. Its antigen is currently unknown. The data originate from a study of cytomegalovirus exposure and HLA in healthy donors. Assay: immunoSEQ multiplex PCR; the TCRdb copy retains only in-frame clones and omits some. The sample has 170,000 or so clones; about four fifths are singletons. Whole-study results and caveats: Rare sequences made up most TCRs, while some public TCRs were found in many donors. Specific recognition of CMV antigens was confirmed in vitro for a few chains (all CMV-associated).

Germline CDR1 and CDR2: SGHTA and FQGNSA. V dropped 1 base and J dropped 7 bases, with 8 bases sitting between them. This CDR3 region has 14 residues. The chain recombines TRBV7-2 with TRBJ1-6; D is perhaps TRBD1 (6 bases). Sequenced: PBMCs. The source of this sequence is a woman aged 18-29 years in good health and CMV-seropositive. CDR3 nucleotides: TGTGCCAGCAGCTTAGGGACAGTAAATTCACCCCTCCACTTT. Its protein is CASSLGTVNSPLHF.